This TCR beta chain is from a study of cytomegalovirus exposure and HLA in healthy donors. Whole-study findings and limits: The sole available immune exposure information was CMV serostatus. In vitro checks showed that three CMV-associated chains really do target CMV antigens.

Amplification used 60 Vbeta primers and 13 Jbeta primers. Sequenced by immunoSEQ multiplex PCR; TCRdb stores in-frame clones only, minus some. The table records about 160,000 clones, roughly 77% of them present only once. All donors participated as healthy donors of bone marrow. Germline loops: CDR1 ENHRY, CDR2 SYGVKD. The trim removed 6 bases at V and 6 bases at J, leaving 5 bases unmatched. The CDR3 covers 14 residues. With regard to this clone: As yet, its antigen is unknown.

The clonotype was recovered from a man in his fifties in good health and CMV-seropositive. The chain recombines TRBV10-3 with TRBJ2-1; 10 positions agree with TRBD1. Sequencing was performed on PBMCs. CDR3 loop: CAIRPGQGINEQFF. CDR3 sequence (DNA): TGTGCCATCAGGCCGGGACAGGGGATCAATGAGCAGTTCTTC.